A single sample gave rise to the 8 T cell receptor beta chains below, sequenced in a study of Graves' ophthalmopathy and Graves' hyperthyroidism. Using RNA transcripts, the TCR beta CDR3 regions were amplified. First-round RT-PCR employed HTBI primers, with a second-round multiplex PCR after it. TCRdb reprocessed the multiplex PCR reads with MiXCR, giving one entry per CDR3 protein. The sample records about 200,000 distinct CDR3 sequences, roughly 27% being singletons. Specimen: peripheral blood. Every receptor here comes from a man aged 45-60 years with Graves' ophthalmopathy.

This clonotype was observed at least ten times. The chain uses TRBV20-1 and TRBJ2-3, with 7 bases lining up with TRBD2. CDR1 and CDR2 from the germline V gene are DFQATT and SNEGSKA (reference sequence). This CDR3 comprises 12 residues. J was trimmed by 5 bases and V by 3 bases; bases with no gene match: 2. The chain's CDR3 is CSARAGEDTQYF. CDR3 sequence (DNA): TGCAGTGCTAGGGCGGGGGAAGATACGCAGTATTTT.

Ten or more counts support this clonotype. Likely a read error: the CDR3 ends without its conserved phenylalanine or tryptophan. The chain has TRBV13 and TRBJ2-7, with a tentative D call TRBD2 (6 bases). CDR1 is PRHDT, CDR2 FYEKMQ, per germline (reference sequence). Trimming took 5 bases from V and 0 from J, leaving 8 bases between them. CDR3 length: 13 residues. CDR3 protein: CASSRDSSYEQYL. DNA for the CDR3: TGTGCCAGCAGCCGGGACTCCTCCTACGAGCAGTACCTC.

In this sample, this clonotype turned up many times. The genes are TRBV15 and TRBJ1-5; weak D call: TRBD1 (5 bases). V was trimmed by 0 bases and J by 2 bases, leaving 20 bases between them. CDR3 length equals 19 residues. Germline V lookup: CDR1 LNHNV, CDR2 YYDKDF (reference sequence). This CDR3 reads CATSREIRTLKWGNQPQHF. The DNA of the CDR3 is TGTGCCACCAGCAGAGAAATCAGGACACTTAAGTGGGGCAATCAGCCCCAGCATTTT.

This clonotype was detected ten times or more. V usage is TRBV29-1 and J usage is TRBJ2-7; D is unclear. Germline V lookup: CDR1 SQVTM, CDR2 ANQGSEA. V lost 6 bases, J lost 0 bases, and 6 bases lay in between. The CDR3 loop spans 11 amino acids. The CDR3 DNA follows: TGCAGCGTAACCGACTCCTACGAGCAGTACTTC. This sequence encodes CSVTDSYEQYF.

This chain connects TRBV6-1 to TRBJ2-5; perhaps D is TRBD1 or TRBD2 (5 bases each). Trimming pared 8 bases from V and 3 bases from J, leaving 10 bases between. This CDR3 has 12 residues. Germline V lookup: CDR1 MNHNS, CDR2 SASEGT. CDR3 residues: CASALGEETQYF. The CDR3 DNA reads TGTGCCAGCGCGTTGGGGGAAGAGACCCAGTACTTC.

This clonotype showed up many times. The rearrangement links TRBV30 to TRBJ1-1; D is ambiguous. The CDR3 spans 13 residues. From germline, CDR1 is GTSNPN and CDR2 SVGIG (reference sequence). The V gene lost 1 base and the J gene lost 4 bases, with 10 bases spanning the gap. The CDR3 loop is CAWSAGLGTEAFF. Written as DNA, the CDR3 is TGTGCCTGGAGTGCCGGGCTGGGCACTGAAGCTTTCTTT.

The sample holds many counts of this clonotype. This chain joins TRBV6-1 and TRBJ2-7; D not certain. Germline values: CDR1 MNHNS, CDR2 SASEGT. Trimming shortened V by 8 bases and J by 5 bases, and 13 bases separated the two germline ends. This CDR3 is 12 amino acids long. CDR3 DNA: TGTGCCAGCGGAGCCGTTCGGGACGAGCAGTACTTC. This translates into CASGAVRDEQYF.

This chain's CDR3 is CASRAWTDYEQYF. CDR3 nucleotide sequence: TGTGCCAGCAGGGCCTGGACAGACTACGAGCAGTACTTC. The rearrangement joins TRBV6-2 or TRBV6-3 to TRBJ2-7; the D gene is possibly TRBD1 (6 bases). The V gene lost 6 bases and the J gene lost 3 bases, with 12 bases spanning the gap. This CDR3 has 13 residues. Germline assignment: CDR1 MNHEY and CDR2 SVGEGT.